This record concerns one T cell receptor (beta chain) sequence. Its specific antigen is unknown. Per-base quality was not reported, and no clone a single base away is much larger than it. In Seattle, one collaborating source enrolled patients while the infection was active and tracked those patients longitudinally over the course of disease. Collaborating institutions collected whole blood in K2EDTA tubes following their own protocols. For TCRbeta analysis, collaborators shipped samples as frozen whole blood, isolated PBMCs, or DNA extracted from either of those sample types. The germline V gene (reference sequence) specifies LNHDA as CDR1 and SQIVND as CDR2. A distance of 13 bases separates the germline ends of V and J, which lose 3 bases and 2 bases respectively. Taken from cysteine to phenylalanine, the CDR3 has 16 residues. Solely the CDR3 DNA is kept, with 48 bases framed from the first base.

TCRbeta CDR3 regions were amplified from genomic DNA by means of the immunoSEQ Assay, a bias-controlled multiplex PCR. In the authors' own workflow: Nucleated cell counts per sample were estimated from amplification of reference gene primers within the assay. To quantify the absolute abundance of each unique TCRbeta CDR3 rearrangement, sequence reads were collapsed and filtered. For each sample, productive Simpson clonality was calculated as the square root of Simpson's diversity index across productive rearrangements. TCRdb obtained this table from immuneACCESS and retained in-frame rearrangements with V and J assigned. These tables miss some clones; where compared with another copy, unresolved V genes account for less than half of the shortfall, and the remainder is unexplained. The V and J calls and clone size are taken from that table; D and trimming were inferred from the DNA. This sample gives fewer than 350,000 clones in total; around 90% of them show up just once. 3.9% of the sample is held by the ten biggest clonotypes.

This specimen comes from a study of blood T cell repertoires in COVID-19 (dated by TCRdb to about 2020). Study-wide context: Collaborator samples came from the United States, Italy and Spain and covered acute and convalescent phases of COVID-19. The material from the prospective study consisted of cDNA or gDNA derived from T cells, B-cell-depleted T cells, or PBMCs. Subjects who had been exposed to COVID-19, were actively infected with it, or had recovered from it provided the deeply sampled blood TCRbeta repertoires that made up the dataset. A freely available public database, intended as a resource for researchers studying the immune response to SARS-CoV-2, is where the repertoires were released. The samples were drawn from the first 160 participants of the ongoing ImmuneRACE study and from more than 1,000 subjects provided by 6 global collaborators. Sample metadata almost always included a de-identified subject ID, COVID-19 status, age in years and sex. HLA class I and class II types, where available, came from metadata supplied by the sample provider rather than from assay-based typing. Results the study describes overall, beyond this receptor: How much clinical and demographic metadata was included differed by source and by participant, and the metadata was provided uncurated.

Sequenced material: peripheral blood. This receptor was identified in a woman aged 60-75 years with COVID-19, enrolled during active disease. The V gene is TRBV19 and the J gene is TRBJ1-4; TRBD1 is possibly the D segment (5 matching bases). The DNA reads TGTGCCAGTAGTATGGATAGGAGGGGTACTAATGAAAAACTGTTTTTT. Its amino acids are CASSMDRRGTNEKLFF.